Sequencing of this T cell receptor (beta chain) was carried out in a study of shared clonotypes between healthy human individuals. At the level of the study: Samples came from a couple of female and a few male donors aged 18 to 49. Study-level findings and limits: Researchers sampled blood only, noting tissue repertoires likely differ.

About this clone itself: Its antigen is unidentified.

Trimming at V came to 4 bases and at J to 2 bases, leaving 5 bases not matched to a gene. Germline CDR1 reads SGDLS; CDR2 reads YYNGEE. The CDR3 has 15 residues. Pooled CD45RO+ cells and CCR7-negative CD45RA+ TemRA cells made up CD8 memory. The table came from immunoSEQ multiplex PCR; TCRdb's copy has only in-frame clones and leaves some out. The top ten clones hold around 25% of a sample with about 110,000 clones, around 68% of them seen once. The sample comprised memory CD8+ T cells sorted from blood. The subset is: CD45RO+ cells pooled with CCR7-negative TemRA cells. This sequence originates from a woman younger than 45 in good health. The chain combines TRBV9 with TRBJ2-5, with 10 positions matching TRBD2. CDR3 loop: CASSTSGNPQETQYF. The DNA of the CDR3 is TGTGCCAGCAGCACTAGCGGGAACCCTCAAGAGACCCAGTACTTC.